This T cell receptor (beta chain) was sequenced in a study of blood T cell repertoires in COVID-19. Study background: Whether acute or convalescent, the COVID-19 samples came from the United States, Italy and Spain. PBMCs, B-cell-depleted T cells, or T cells were the source of the cDNA or gDNA that made up the material.

Assay used: immunoSEQ multiplex PCR; TCRdb lists only in-frame clones, some missing. The table records 25,000 to 35,000 clones, over 75% of them present only once. V lost 1 base to trimming and J lost 6 bases, with 15 bases between them. Per the germline V gene, CDR1 is SNHLY and CDR2 is FYNNEI. The CDR3 covers 15 residues. The sequence was collected from a human donor in a cohort sampled during active COVID-19. V usage is TRBV2 and J usage is TRBJ1-2; tentative D call: TRBD1 (5 bases). The source material was peripheral blood. This CDR3 is CASSEDWGRSDGYTF. The DNA of the CDR3 is TGTGCCAGCAGTGAAGATTGGGGCAGGAGTGATGGCTACACCTTC. Supplemented by reference TRBV2 and TRBJ1-2, the full variable domain reads EPEVTQTPSHQVTQMGQEVILRCVPISNHLYFYWYRQILGQKVEFLVSFYNNEISEKSEIFDDQFSVERPDGSNFTLKIRSTKLEDSAMYFCASSEDWGRSDGYTFGSGTRLTVV.